The rows below give T cell receptor beta chains drawn from one sample of a study of shared clonotypes between healthy human individuals. Only in-frame clones appear in the TCRdb table, and some are missing; sequencing was by immunoSEQ multiplex PCR. This sample has about 1.5 million clones, with around 95% found just once. The source material was naive CD4+ T cells sorted from blood. All receptors come from a man aged 25 to 40 in good health. CDR3s include the opening cysteine and the closing phenylalanine or tryptophan. D genes are given only for firm matches. Expanded clones are given a class, and other clones once, few, many or no size at all.

TRBV6-1	TRBJ1-1	once	-	CASTLTENTEAFF	TGTGCCAGCACCTTGACAGAGAACACTGAAGCTTTCTTT
TRBV11-2	TRBJ2-1	-	TRBD2	CASSTGLAVYNEQFF	TGTGCCAGCAGCACGGGACTAGCGGTATACAATGAGCAGTTCTTC
TRBV4-1	TRBJ2-1	-	TRBD2	CASSQISGSGNEQFF	TGCGCCAGCAGTCAAATTAGCGGGAGTGGCAATGAGCAGTTCTTC
TRBV10-3	TRBJ2-3	-	TRBD2	CAISDLTSGRARQGF	TGTGCCATCAGTGACCTGACTAGCGGGAGGGCCCGGCAGGGTTTT
TRBV6-1	TRBJ2-7	-	-	CATGGPGGFEQYF	TGTGCCACCGGGGGACCAGGCGGGTTCGAGCAGTACTTC
TRBV27	TRBJ2-1	-	-	CASSLRYLGPSGTAYNEQFF	TGTGCCAGCAGTTTAAGGTACTTGGGTCCGTCCGGGACGGCCTACAATGAGCAGTTCTTC
TRBV6-1	TRBJ2-1	-	TRBD2	CASRREADNEQFF	TGTGCCAGCAGGCGGGAGGCCGACAATGAGCAGTTCTTC
TRBV19	TRBJ2-6	-	-	CASSMRESGANVLTF	TGTGCCAGTAGTATGAGAGAATCTGGGGCCAACGTCCTGACTTTC
TRBV9	TRBJ2-1	-	-	CASSVDTAPVEQFF	TGTGCCAGCAGCGTAGATACCGCTCCGGTTGAGCAGTTCTTC
TRBV11-2	TRBJ2-1	-	TRBD2	CANQEGSLAGLYNEQFF	TGTGCCAACCAGGAAGGGTCCTTAGCGGGCCTCTACAATGAGCAGTTCTTC
TRBV29-1	TRBJ2-7	-	TRBD2	CSVLPGGGEQYF	TGCAGCGTACTCCCGGGAGGAGGGGAGCAGTACTTC
TRBV9	TRBJ2-5	-	TRBD2	CASSETSGNLGETQYF	TGTGCCAGCAGCGAGACTAGCGGGAACTTGGGAGAGACCCAGTACTTC
TRBV7-3	TRBJ1-6	once	-	CASSSRVQGSPLHF	TGTGCCAGCAGCTCGAGGGTCCAAGGATCACCCCTCCACTTT
TRBV27	TRBJ2-2	-	-	CASSLRAGELFF	TGTGCCAGCAGTTTAAGGGCCGGGGAGCTGTTTTTT
TRBV9	TRBJ2-1	-	TRBD2	CASSVVGRTSGRSYNEQFF	TGTGCCAGCAGCGTAGTGGGCCGGACTAGCGGGAGATCCTACAATGAGCAGTTCTTC
TRBV15	TRBJ1-5	-	-	CATSRESDRKRGRNQPQHF	TGTGCCACCAGCAGAGAGTCCGACAGAAAGAGGGGCCGTAATCAGCCCCAGCATTTT
TRBV7-8	TRBJ2-5	-	TRBD2	CASSLAQSGAQETQYF	TGTGCCAGCAGCTTAGCGCAGAGCGGGGCCCAAGAGACCCAGTACTTC
TRBV19	TRBJ1-2	-	-	CASRRDNAHYGYTF	TGTGCCAGTAGGAGGGACAACGCCCACTATGGCTACACCTTC
TRBV18	TRBJ2-5	-	TRBD2	CASEGLAGGTQYF	TGTGCCAGCGAGGGACTAGCGGGAGGAACCCAGTACTTC
TRBV27	TRBJ1-4	-	-	CASSPGLVNEKLFF	TGTGCCAGCAGTCCGGGACTGGTAAATGAAAAACTGTTTTTT
TRBV7-9	TRBJ2-2	-	-	CASIGIGSGELFF	TGTGCCAGCATCGGTATTGGCTCCGGGGAGCTGTTTTTT
TRBV10-1	TRBJ2-3	-	TRBD2	CASSVNRGWSSGRVSADTQYF	TGCGCCAGCAGTGTGAACAGGGGTTGGAGTAGCGGGAGAGTGTCGGCAGATACGCAGTATTTT
TRBV6-1	TRBJ2-7	-	-	CASSAPHTSEQYF	TGTGCCAGCAGTGCTCCCCATACCAGCGAGCAGTACTTC
TRBV25-1	TRBJ2-3	-	-	CASSEGDARTQYF	TGTGCCAGCAGTGAGGGGGACGCGCGTACGCAGTATTTT
TRBV7-9	TRBJ2-7	-	TRBD1	CASSSGQGFYEQYF	TGTGCCAGCAGCTCCGGACAGGGGTTTTACGAGCAGTACTTC
TRBV15	TRBJ2-3	-	-	CATSSGTDTQYF	TGTGCCACCAGCAGCGGCACAGATACGCAGTATTTT
TRBV29-1	TRBJ2-2	once	-	CSVEGQGKRAGELFF	TGCAGCGTTGAGGGGCAGGGAAAGAGGGCCGGGGAGCTGTTTTTT
TRBV9	TRBJ2-1	-	-	CASSVVSGDEQFF	TGTGCCAGCAGCGTAGTGTCAGGGGATGAGCAGTTCTTC
TRBV21-1	TRBJ2-2	-	-	CASSNAYGEGLTGELFF	TGTGCCAGCAGCAACGCCTATGGGGAGGGCCTCACCGGGGAGCTGTTTTTT
TRBV29-1	TRBJ2-3	-	TRBD1	CSVSGGTQYF	TGCAGCGTTTCAGGGGGTACGCAGTATTTT
TRBV11-3	TRBJ2-1	-	TRBD1	CASSLDGPGGFYNEQFF	TGTGCCAGCAGCTTAGACGGGCCAGGGGGATTCTACAATGAGCAGTTCTTC
TRBV5-4	TRBJ2-2	-	TRBD2	CASSIYSGATGELFF	TGTGCCAGCAGCATCTATAGCGGGGCCACCGGGGAGCTGTTTTTT
TRBV5-1	TRBJ2-7	-	-	CASSLKVALKNEQYF	TGCGCCAGCAGCTTGAAGGTAGCCCTGAAGAACGAGCAGTACTTC
TRBV5-5	TRBJ2-3	-	-	CASSLETTTDTQYF	TGTGCCAGCAGCTTGGAGACTACCACAGATACGCAGTATTTT
TRBV6-6	TRBJ2-3	-	TRBD1	CASSYRGTGERDTQYF	TGTGCCAGCAGTTACCGCGGGACAGGGGAGCGAGATACGCAGTATTTT